Listed below are T cell receptor beta chains from one sample, sequenced in a study of human thymus T cells. The repertoire was sequenced with immunoSEQ multiplex PCR; TCRdb's copy has only in-frame clones and lacks some. The sample consists of under 95,000 clones, 95% of them appearing once. Material: thymus tissue. Source of these receptors: a girl under three years old with a congenital heart defect but otherwise immunologically healthy. Each CDR3 is given with its conserved first and last residue. The order of the fields is CDR3 protein, CDR3 DNA, V gene, CDR3 length, J gene, clone size, D gene. D genes are given only for firm matches. Some rows have no size entry. The others give once, few or many, or a class for an expanded clone.

CDR3aa: CASSFVSPQLSYEQYF; CDR3nt: TGTGCCAGCAGTTTCGTATCGCCTCAGCTCTCCTACGAGCAGTACTTC; v_gene: TRBV28; len: 16; j_gene: TRBJ2-7; abundance: once; d_gene: -
CDR3aa: CASEPFTVCFYEQYF; CDR3nt: TGTGCCAGTGAGCCGTTTACGGTTTGTTTCTACGAGCAGTACTTC; v_gene: TRBV19; len: 15; j_gene: TRBJ2-7; abundance: -; d_gene: -
CDR3aa: CASSLAPGTPHTYEQYF; CDR3nt: TGTGCCAGCAGCTTAGCACCAGGGACTCCACATACCTACGAGCAGTACTTC; v_gene: TRBV7-2; len: 17; j_gene: TRBJ2-7; abundance: -; d_gene: -
CDR3aa: CASCRQGQGYTEAFF; CDR3nt: TGTGCCAGCTGTCGACAGGGACAGGGGTACACTGAAGCTTTCTTT; v_gene: TRBV27; len: 15; j_gene: TRBJ1-1; abundance: -; d_gene: TRBD1
CDR3aa: CAWSVPDPRAFF; CDR3nt: TGTGCCTGGAGTGTACCCGACCCGCGCGCTTTCTTT; v_gene: TRBV30; len: 12; j_gene: TRBJ1-1; abundance: -; d_gene: -
CDR3aa: CASSHSTGISYEQYF; CDR3nt: TGTGCCAGCAGTCACTCGACAGGAATTTCGTACGAGCAGTACTTC; v_gene: TRBV27; len: 15; j_gene: TRBJ2-7; abundance: -; d_gene: -
CDR3aa: CASSSEWREAFF; CDR3nt: TGTGCCAGCAGTTCGGAGTGGCGTGAAGCTTTCTTT; v_gene: TRBV28; len: 12; j_gene: TRBJ1-1; abundance: -; d_gene: -
CDR3aa: CASSQDTLLGQSNQPQHF; CDR3nt: TGCGCCAGCAGCCAAGATACCCTCTTAGGTCAGAGCAATCAGCCCCAGCATTTT; v_gene: TRBV4-1; len: 18; j_gene: TRBJ1-5; abundance: -; d_gene: -
CDR3aa: CASSYASGRLGGELFF; CDR3nt: TGTGCCAGCAGTTACGCAAGCGGGAGGTTGGGCGGGGAGCTGTTTTTT; v_gene: TRBV6-5; len: 16; j_gene: TRBJ2-2; abundance: -; d_gene: TRBD2
CDR3aa: CASKDSPRRKETQYF; CDR3nt: TGTGCCTCCAAGGACTCTCCCCGAAGAAAAGAGACCCAGTACTTC; v_gene: TRBV7-6; len: 15; j_gene: TRBJ2-5; abundance: few; d_gene: -
CDR3aa: CATVAGGADTQYF; CDR3nt: TGTGCCACCGTAGCGGGAGGGGCAGATACGCAGTATTTT; v_gene: TRBV19; len: 13; j_gene: TRBJ2-3; abundance: once; d_gene: TRBD2
CDR3aa: CASSQGFLGGTYEQYF; CDR3nt: TGTGCCAGCAGCCAAGGGTTCCTGGGGGGCACCTACGAGCAGTACTTC; v_gene: TRBV4-2; len: 16; j_gene: TRBJ2-7; abundance: -; d_gene: -
CDR3aa: CASSPGRIYPGELFF; CDR3nt: TGTGCCAGCAGCCCAGGACGGATATACCCCGGGGAGCTGTTTTTT; v_gene: TRBV27; len: 15; j_gene: TRBJ2-2; abundance: -; d_gene: -
CDR3aa: CASSPRTPQNYEQYF; CDR3nt: TGTGCCAGCTCACCCCGGACACCCCAGAACTACGAGCAGTACTTC; v_gene: TRBV18; len: 15; j_gene: TRBJ2-7; abundance: -; d_gene: -
CDR3aa: CASGLGLGWESTDTQYF; CDR3nt: TGTGCCAGCGGACTTGGTCTTGGGTGGGAAAGCACAGATACGCAGTATTTT; v_gene: TRBV9; len: 17; j_gene: TRBJ2-3; abundance: -; d_gene: -
CDR3aa: CASSSPHRGRNEKLFF; CDR3nt: TGTGCCAGCAGTTCTCCACACAGGGGTCGTAATGAAAAACTGTTTTTT; v_gene: TRBV28; len: 16; j_gene: TRBJ1-4; abundance: -; d_gene: TRBD1
CDR3aa: CASSEGTGVRNTEAFF; CDR3nt: TGTGCCAGCAGCGAAGGGACAGGAGTCCGGAACACTGAAGCTTTCTTT; v_gene: TRBV7-9; len: 16; j_gene: TRBJ1-1; abundance: -; d_gene: TRBD1
CDR3aa: CVRSAQIVRCSGRAYEQYF; CDR3nt: TGTGTCAGAAGTGCTCAAATAGTCCGATGTAGCGGGAGGGCCTACGAGCAGTACTTC; v_gene: TRBV7-5; len: 19; j_gene: TRBJ2-7; abundance: -; d_gene: -
CDR3aa: CASSLLGPGCEKLFF; CDR3nt: TGTGCCAGCAGTTTATTGGGCCCGGGGTGTGAAAAACTGTTTTTT; v_gene: TRBV28; len: 15; j_gene: TRBJ1-4; abundance: -; d_gene: -
CDR3aa: CASSQKTARKQYF; CDR3nt: TGTGCCAGCAGCCAAAAGACAGCTAGAAAGCAGTACTTC; v_gene: TRBV11-2; len: 13; j_gene: TRBJ2-7; abundance: -; d_gene: -
CDR3aa: CATSVSGPGRADTQYF; CDR3nt: TGTGCCACCAGCGTCTCCGGGCCCGGCAGAGCAGATACGCAGTATTTT; v_gene: TRBV15; len: 16; j_gene: TRBJ2-3; abundance: -; d_gene: -
CDR3aa: CSVRQSPTGELFF; CDR3nt: TGCAGCGTGCGGCAGTCTCCCACCGGGGAGCTGTTTTTT; v_gene: TRBV29-1; len: 13; j_gene: TRBJ2-2; abundance: -; d_gene: -
CDR3aa: CASSHQGPDPAYEQYF; CDR3nt: TGTGCCAGCAGTCACCAGGGGCCGGATCCGGCCTACGAGCAGTACTTC; v_gene: TRBV9; len: 16; j_gene: TRBJ2-7; abundance: -; d_gene: -
CDR3aa: CASSGGETQYF; CDR3nt: TGTGCCAGCAGTGGGGGAGAGACCCAGTACTTC; v_gene: TRBV2; len: 11; j_gene: TRBJ2-5; abundance: -; d_gene: -
CDR3aa: CASSPPVSPPDSTDTQYF; CDR3nt: TGTGCCAGCAGCCCCCCGGTCTCGCCGCCGGATAGCACAGATACGCAGTATTTT; v_gene: TRBV11-2; len: 18; j_gene: TRBJ2-3; abundance: -; d_gene: -
CDR3aa: CASSLSSSRGTEAFF; CDR3nt: TGCGCCAGCAGCTTGAGTTCCTCCAGAGGTACTGAAGCTTTCTTT; v_gene: TRBV5-1; len: 15; j_gene: TRBJ1-1; abundance: -; d_gene: -